A single sample is the source of the 15 T cell receptor beta chains below, sequenced in a study of cytomegalovirus exposure and HLA in healthy donors. Produced via immunoSEQ multiplex PCR; TCRdb's table is partial and in-frame only. The sample consists of about 280,000 clones, 80% to 90% of them appearing once. The sample comprised PBMCs. The receptors derive from a woman aged 18-30 years in good health and CMV-seronegative.

V usage is TRBV4-3 and J usage is TRBJ2-1; the D gene is possibly TRBD1 (6 bases). The germline gives CDR1 LGHNA, CDR2 YSLEER. Trimming cost V 1 base and J 3 bases, with 13 bases left between them. The CDR3 extends over 16 amino acids. The CDR3 bases are TGCGCCAGCAGCCAAGCTCTCAGGGGTCACTACAATGAGCAGTTCTTC. Residues: CASSQALRGHYNEQFF.

This chain joins TRBV6-1 and TRBJ1-2; 7 nucleotides line up with TRBD1. Per the germline V gene, CDR1 is MNHNS and CDR2 is SASEGT. The CDR3 has 13 residues. The V gene end was trimmed by 4 bases and the J gene end by 4 bases; junction bases not matched to a gene: 3. CDR3 residues: CASSGRQGYGYTF. Here the CDR3 DNA reads TGTGCCAGCAGTGGGCGACAGGGCTATGGCTACACCTTC.

The chain carries TRBV5-6 and TRBJ1-4; 8 bases map to TRBD1. The CDR3 covers 15 residues. Losses at the gene ends were 1 base for V and 8 bases for J; bases not matched to a gene: 7. Germline V gene sequence: CDR1 SGHDT, CDR2 YYEEEE. CDR3 protein: CASSLYPGGDEKLFF. As DNA, the CDR3 is TGTGCCAGCAGCTTGTACCCAGGGGGCGACGAAAAACTGTTTTTT.

The V and J genes are TRBV9 and TRBJ1-2; D gene unclear. Germline lookup yields CDR1 SGDLS and CDR2 YYNGEE. V was cut by 4 bases and J by 4 bases, with 20 bases left in between. The CDR3 runs to 16 residues. The CDR3 DNA reads as TGTGCCAGCAGCCCTCGGACCTACACGGGGTTCTATGGCTACACCTTC. Translation: CASSPRTYTGFYGYTF.

This clone was seen at least ten times. The gene calls are TRBV6-1 and TRBJ2-2; 9 bases are a match to TRBD2. This CDR3 has 15 amino acids. From germline, CDR1 is MNHNS and CDR2 SASEGT. V lost 1 base and J lost 7; bases outside the gene matches: 4. The CDR3 DNA is TGTGCCAGCAGTGAAGTAGTGCGGGAGGGCGGGGAGCTGTTTTTT. Protein sequence: CASSEVVREGGELFF.

The gene calls are TRBV11-3 and TRBJ2-7, with 7 bases fitting TRBD2. After removal of 1 base from V and 2 bases from J, the junction contained 8 bases not matched to a gene. CDR3 length: 16 residues. Germline-derived CDR1 and CDR2 are SGHNT and YENEEA. The CDR3 DNA sequence: TGTGCCAGCAGCTTAGTTTCACTAGCGCCTACCTACGAGCAGTACTTC. Translating gives CASSLVSLAPTYEQYF.

The chain combines TRBV4-2 with TRBJ2-7; tentatively, D is TRBD2 (7 bases). CDR1 LGHNA and CDR2 YNFKEQ come from the germline V gene. V was pared by 3 bases and J by 0 bases, with 15 bases between. This CDR3 has 16 residues. CDR3 coding DNA: TGTGCCAGCAGCCACTTTTCGGGGGGCCCCTCCTACGAGCAGTACTTC. This codes for CASSHFSGGPSYEQYF.

The genes are TRBV6-5 and TRBJ2-7, with D perhaps TRBD2 (5 bases). Trimming pared 0 bases from V and 2 bases from J, leaving 5 bases between. Germline lookup yields CDR1 MNHEY and CDR2 SVGAGI. This CDR3 spans 13 amino acids. The CDR3 DNA follows: TGTGCCAGCAGTTACTCGAGGGCCTACGAGCAGTACTTC. It translates to CASSYSRAYEQYF.

This sequence joins TRBV19 and TRBJ1-5, with 7 bases that match TRBD1. CDR1 and CDR2 (germline): LNHDA, SQIVND (reference sequence). The CDR3 totals 16 residues. V lost 5 bases to trimming and J lost 2 bases; unmatched junction nucleotides: 9. As DNA, the CDR3 is TGTGCCAGTAGTTTTCAATCCGGGACAGGCAATCAGCCCCAGCATTTT. It is translated as CASSFQSGTGNQPQHF.

CDR3 bases: TGCGCCAGCAGCTTGGGACAGGGAGATGGCTACACCTTC. Translation gives CASSLGQGDGYTF. The rearrangement uses TRBV5-1 and TRBJ1-2; TRBD1 agrees at 7 bases. CDR1 SGHRS and CDR2 YFSETQ come from the germline V gene. The CDR3 loop spans 13 amino acids. V dropped 0 bases and J dropped 6; count of bases not matched to a gene: 2.

The chain combines TRBV7-9 with TRBJ2-3; D uncertain. This CDR3 contains 12 residues. Trimming shortened V by 5 bases and J by 1 base, and 4 bases separated the two germline ends. The germline V gene has CDR1 SEHNR and CDR2 FQNEAQ (reference sequence). This chain's CDR3 is CASSERTDTQYF. The CDR3 DNA follows: TGTGCCAGCAGCGAGCGCACAGATACGCAGTATTTT.

The chain is built from TRBV27 and TRBJ2-7, with 9 bases matching TRBD2. CDR1 is MNHEY, CDR2 SMNVEV, per germline (reference sequence). Trimming took 7 bases from V and 5 from J; bases not matched to a gene: 12. The CDR3 is 15 amino acids. CDR3 amino acids: CASKNLAGVGNEQYF. CDR3 nucleotides: TGTGCCAGCAAGAACTTAGCGGGAGTAGGCAACGAGCAGTACTTC.

Worth noting for this clone: Other DNA sequences in this specimen translate into the identical CDR3. V and J are TRBV2 and TRBJ1-1; 7 nucleotides align to TRBD1. This CDR3 is 12 amino acids long. The germline CDR1 and CDR2 sequences are SNHLY and FYNNEI. V gave up 6 bases and J gave up 4 bases; unmatched junction bases: 2. CDR3 protein: CASRDRVTEAFF. In DNA, the CDR3 is TGTGCCAGCAGAGACAGGGTCACTGAAGCTTTCTTT.

The gene calls are TRBV7-2 and TRBJ1-1; 7 nucleotides match TRBD1. V trimming: 5 bases; J trimming: 4 bases; junction bases outside the gene matches: 7. Germline V lookup: CDR1 SGHTA, CDR2 FQGNSA. The CDR3 loop spans 14 amino acids. DNA of the CDR3: TGTGCCAGCAGCAAGGGGACAGTTGCCACTGAAGCTTTCTTT. Its translation is CASSKGTVATEAFF. The variable domain in full, completed from reference TRBV7-2 and TRBJ1-1, reads GAGVSQSPSNKVTEKGKDVELRCDPISGHTALYWYRQSLGQGLEFLIYFQGNSAPDKSGLPSDRFSAERTGGSVSTLTIQRTQQEDSAVYLCASSKGTVATEAFFGQGTRLTVV.

J is TRBJ1-4 and V is TRBV5-1; a possible D gene is TRBD1 (6 bases). Germline CDR1 is SGHRS and CDR2 is YFSETQ. The ends were cut back, 6 bases at V and 1 base at J, with 10 bases in the middle. This CDR3 is 14 amino acids long. The CDR3 reads CASTEGGTNEKLFF. The CDR3, as DNA: TGCGCCAGCACAGAAGGGGGAACTAATGAAAAACTGTTTTTT.